This T cell receptor beta chain was captured in a study of blood T cell repertoires in COVID-19. Background on the study: From the United States, Italy and Spain came samples of acute and convalescent COVID-19. From T cells, B-cell-depleted T cells, or PBMCs came the material, which was cDNA or gDNA.

Per the original methods: Counts of nucleated cells, estimated from reference gene primer amplification, were obtained. Sequencing was performed with immunoSEQ multiplex PCR; in TCRdb, only in-frame clones are kept and a portion is missing. V and J calls and clone size are those listed in that table; D and trimming were worked out from the DNA. The data hold more than 65,000 clones, with roughly 86% observed a single time. The CDR3 contains 13 residues. Between the trimmed V and J ends, which lost 1 base and 5 bases, there was a span of 8 bases. Germline values: CDR1 LGHNT, CDR2 FRNRAP. This clonotype was sampled from a woman between 45 and 65 years old with acute or convalescent COVID-19. The sequenced material came from peripheral blood. This chain joins TRBV12-5 and TRBJ1-2; D remains ambiguous. CDR3 sequence: CASGLGRYYGYTF. The CDR3 bases are TGTGCTAGTGGTTTGGGGCGGTATTATGGCTACACCTTC.